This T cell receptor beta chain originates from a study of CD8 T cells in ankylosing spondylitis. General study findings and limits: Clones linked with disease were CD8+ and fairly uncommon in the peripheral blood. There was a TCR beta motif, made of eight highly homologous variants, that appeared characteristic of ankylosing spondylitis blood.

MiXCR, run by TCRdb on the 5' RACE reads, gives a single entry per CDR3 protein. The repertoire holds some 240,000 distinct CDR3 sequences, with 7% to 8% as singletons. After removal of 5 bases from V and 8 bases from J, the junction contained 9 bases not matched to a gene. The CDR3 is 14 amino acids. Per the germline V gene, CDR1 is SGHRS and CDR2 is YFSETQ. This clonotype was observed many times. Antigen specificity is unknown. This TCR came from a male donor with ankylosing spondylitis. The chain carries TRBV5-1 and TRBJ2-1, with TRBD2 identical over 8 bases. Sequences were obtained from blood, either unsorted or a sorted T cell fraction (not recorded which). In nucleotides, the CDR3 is TGCGCCAGCAGGGGGGGTAGCGGGGCGGATGAGCAGTTCTTC. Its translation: CASRGGSGADEQFF.